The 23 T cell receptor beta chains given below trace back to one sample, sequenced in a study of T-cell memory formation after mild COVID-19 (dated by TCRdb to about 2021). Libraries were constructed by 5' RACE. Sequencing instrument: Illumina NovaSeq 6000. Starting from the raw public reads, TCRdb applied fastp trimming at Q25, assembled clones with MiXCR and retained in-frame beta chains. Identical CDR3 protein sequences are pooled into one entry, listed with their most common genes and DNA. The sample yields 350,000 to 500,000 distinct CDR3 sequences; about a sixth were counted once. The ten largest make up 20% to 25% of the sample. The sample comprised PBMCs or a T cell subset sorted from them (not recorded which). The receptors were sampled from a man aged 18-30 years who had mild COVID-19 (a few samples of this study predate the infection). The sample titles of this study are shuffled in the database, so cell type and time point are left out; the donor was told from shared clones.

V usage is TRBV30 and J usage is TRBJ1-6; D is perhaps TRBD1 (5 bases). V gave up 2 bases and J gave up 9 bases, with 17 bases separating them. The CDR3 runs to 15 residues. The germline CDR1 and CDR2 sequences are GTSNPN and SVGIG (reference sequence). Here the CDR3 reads CAWSYPRTGGSPLHF. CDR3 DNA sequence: TGTGCCTGGAGTTACCCCAGGACCGGGGGTTCACCCCTCCACTTT.

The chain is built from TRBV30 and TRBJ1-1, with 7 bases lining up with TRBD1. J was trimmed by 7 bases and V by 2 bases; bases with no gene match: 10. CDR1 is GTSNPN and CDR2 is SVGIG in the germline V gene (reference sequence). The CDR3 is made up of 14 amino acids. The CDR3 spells CAWSLRQGKGEAFF. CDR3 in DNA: TGTGCCTGGAGTCTAAGACAGGGAAAGGGTGAAGCTTTCTTT.

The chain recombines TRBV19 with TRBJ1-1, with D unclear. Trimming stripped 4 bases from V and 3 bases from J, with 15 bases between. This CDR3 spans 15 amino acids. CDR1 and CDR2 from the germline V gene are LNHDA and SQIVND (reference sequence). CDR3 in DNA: TGTGCCAGTAGTAGCCAGGCGGCGGGTGACACTGAAGCTTTCTTT. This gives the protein CASSSQAAGDTEAFF.

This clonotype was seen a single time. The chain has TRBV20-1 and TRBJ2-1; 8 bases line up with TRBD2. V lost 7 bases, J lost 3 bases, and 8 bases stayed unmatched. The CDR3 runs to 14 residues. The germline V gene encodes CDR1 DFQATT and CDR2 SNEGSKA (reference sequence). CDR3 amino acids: CSGTRGGSYNEQFF. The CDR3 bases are TGCAGTGGAACCCGGGGGGGCAGCTACAATGAGCAGTTCTTC.

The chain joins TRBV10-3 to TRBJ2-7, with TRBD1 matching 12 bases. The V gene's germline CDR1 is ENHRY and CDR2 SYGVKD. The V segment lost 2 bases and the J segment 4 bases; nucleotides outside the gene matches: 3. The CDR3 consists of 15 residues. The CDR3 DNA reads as TGTGCCATCAGTGAGGGGGACAGGGGGCGGTACGAGCAGTACTTC. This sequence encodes CAISEGDRGRYEQYF.

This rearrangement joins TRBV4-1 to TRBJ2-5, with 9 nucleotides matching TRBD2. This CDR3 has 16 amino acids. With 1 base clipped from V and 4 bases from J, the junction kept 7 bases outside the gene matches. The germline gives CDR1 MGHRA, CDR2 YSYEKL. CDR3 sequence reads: CASSQGTVRGGETQYF. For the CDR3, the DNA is TGCGCCAGCAGCCAAGGGACGGTGCGGGGGGGAGAGACCCAGTACTTC.

The CDR3 nucleotides read TGCGCCAGCAGCTTGGATCCGGGACAGTATTCCGAGCAGTACTTC. Translated, it gives CASSLDPGQYSEQYF. This sequence joins TRBV5-1 and TRBJ2-7, with 7 positions matching TRBD1. The ends lost 0 bases at V and 6 bases at J; junction bases unmatched: 9. The CDR3 is made up of 15 amino acids. Germline V CDR1 and CDR2: SGHRS, YFSETQ.

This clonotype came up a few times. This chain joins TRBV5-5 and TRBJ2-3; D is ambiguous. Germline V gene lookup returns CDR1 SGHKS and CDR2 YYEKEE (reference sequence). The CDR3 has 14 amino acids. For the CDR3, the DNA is TGTGCGGCGTGGCCACGACGAAGCACAGATACGCAGTATTTT. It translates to CAAWPRRSTDTQYF.

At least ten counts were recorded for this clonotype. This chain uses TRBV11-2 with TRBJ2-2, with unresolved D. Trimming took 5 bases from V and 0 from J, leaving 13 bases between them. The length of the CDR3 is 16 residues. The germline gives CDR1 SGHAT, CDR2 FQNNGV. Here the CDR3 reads CASSPRTATNTGELFF. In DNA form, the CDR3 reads TGTGCCAGCAGCCCGCGGACCGCAACGAACACCGGGGAGCTGTTTTTT. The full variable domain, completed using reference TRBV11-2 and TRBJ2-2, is EAGVAQSPRYKIIEKRQSVAFWCNPISGHATLYWYQQILGQGPKLLIQFQNNGVVDDSQLPKDRFSAERLKGVDSTLKIQPAKLEDSAVYLCASSPRTATNTGELFFGEGSRLTVL.

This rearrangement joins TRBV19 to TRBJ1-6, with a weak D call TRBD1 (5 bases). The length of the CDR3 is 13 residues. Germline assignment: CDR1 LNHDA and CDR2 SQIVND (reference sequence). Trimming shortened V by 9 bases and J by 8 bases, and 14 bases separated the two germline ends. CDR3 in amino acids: CASGRGGHSPLHF. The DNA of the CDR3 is TGTGCCAGCGGCCGGGGCGGACATTCACCCCTCCACTTT.

The CDR3 bases are TGTGCCAGCAGCTTCCAGGTTTCTAGCACAGATACGCAGTATTTT. This translates into CASSFQVSSTDTQYF. J is TRBJ2-3 and V is TRBV7-2; D not resolved. CDR3 size: 15 residues. Per germline, CDR1 SGHTA and CDR2 FQGNSA. Deletions cut 3 bases from V and 0 bases from J, with 10 bases between.

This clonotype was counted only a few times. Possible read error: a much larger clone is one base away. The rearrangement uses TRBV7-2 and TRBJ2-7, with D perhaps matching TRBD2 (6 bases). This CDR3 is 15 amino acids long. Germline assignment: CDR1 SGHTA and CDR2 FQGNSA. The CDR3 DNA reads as TGTGACAGCAGCTTAAGTGGAGGGGATGTATACGAGCAGTACTTC. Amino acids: CDSSLSGGDVYEQYF.

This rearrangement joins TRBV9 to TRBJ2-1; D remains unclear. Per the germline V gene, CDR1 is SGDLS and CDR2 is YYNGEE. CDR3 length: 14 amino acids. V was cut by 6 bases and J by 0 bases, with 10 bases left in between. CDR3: CASTRQSSYNEQFF. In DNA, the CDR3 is TGTGCCAGCACTCGCCAGAGCTCCTACAATGAGCAGTTCTTC.

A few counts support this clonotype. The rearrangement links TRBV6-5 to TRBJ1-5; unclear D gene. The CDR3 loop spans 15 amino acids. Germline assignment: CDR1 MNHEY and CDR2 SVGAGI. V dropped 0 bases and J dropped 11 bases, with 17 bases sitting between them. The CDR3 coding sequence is TGTGCCAGCAGTTACTCCGGGCCCAGCTCTACCACCCAGCATTTT. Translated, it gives CASSYSGPSSTTQHF.

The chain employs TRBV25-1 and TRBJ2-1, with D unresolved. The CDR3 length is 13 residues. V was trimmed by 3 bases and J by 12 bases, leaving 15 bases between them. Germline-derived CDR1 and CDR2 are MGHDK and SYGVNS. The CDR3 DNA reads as TGTGCCAGCAGTGACGGCCCGGTTCGTGGGCAGTTCTTC. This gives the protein CASSDGPVRGQFF.

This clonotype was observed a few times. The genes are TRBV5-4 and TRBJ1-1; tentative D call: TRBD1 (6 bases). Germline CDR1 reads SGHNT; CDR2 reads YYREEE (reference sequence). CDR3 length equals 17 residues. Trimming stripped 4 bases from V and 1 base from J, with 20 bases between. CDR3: CASSRGGSQPRNTEAFF. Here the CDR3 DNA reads TGTGCCAGCAGCCGAGGGGGGAGCCAGCCCCGGAACACTGAAGCTTTCTTT.

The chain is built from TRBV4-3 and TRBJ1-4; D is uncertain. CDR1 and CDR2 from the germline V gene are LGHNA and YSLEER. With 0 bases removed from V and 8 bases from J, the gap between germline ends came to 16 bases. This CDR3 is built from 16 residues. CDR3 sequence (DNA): TGCGCCAGCAGCCAAGAAGCCGTATTAAGGCGGGAAAAACTGTTTTTT. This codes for CASSQEAVLRREKLFF.

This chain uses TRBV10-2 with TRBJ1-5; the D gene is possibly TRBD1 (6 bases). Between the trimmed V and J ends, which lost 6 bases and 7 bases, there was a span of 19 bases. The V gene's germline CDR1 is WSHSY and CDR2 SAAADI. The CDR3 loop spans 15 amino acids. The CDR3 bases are TGCGCCAGCAGCCTACAGGGAGGCCTGGGGCAGCCCCAGCATTTT. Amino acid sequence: CASSLQGGLGQPQHF.

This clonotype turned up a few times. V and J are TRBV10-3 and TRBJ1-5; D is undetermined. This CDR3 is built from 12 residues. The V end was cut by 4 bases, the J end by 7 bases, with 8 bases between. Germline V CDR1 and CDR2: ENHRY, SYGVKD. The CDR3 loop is CAISVDRQPQHF. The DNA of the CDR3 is TGTGCCATCAGTGTTGACCGACAGCCCCAGCATTTT.

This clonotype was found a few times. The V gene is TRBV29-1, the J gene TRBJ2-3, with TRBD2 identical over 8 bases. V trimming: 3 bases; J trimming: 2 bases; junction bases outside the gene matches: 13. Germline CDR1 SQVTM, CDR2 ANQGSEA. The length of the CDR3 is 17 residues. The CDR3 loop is CSVERGGAGGPTDTQYF. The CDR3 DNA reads TGCAGCGTTGAGAGGGGGGGCGCGGGAGGCCCCACAGATACGCAGTATTTT.

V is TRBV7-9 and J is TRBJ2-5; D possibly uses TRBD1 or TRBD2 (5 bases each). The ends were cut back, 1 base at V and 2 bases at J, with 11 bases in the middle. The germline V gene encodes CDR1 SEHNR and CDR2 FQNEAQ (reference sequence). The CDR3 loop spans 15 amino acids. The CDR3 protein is CASSLGRTSQETQYF. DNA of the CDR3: TGTGCCAGCAGCTTAGGGAGGACATCTCAAGAGACCCAGTACTTC. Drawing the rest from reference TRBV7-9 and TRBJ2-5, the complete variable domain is DTGVSQNPRHKITKRGQNVTFRCDPISEHNRLYWYRQTLGQGPEFLTYFQNEAQLEKSRLLSDRFSAERPKGSFSTLEIQRTEQGDSAMYLCASSLGRTSQETQYFGPGTRLLVL.

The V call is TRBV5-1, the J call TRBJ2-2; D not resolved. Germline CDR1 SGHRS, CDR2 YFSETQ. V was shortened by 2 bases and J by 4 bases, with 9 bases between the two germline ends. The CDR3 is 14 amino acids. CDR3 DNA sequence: TGCGCCAGCAGCTTTCAAAGCCGCACCGGGGAGCTGTTTTTT. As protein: CASSFQSRTGELFF.

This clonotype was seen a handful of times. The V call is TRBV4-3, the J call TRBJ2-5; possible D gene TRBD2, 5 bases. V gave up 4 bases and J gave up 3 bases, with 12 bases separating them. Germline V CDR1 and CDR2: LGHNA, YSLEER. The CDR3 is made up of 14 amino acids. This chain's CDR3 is CASSPSLAEETQYF. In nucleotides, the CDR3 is TGCGCCAGCAGCCCGTCGCTAGCAGAAGAGACCCAGTACTTC.